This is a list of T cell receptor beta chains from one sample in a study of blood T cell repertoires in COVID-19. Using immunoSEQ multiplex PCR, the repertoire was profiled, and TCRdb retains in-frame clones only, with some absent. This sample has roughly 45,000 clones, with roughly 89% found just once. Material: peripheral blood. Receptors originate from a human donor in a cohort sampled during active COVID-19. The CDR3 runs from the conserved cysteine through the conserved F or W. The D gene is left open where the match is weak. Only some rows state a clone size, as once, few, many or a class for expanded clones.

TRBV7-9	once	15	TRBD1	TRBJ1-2	TGTGCCAGCAGCTTAGAGGGACAGGGTAGCTATGGCTACACCTTC	CASSLEGQGSYGYTF
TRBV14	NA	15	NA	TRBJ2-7	TGTGCCAGCAGCCAGGGTTCAGGGACTTTCTACGAGCAGTACTTC	CASSQGSGTFYEQYF
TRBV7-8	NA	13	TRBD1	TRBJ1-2	TGTGCCAGCGGGGACAGGGTGGGCTATGGCTACACCTTC	CASGDRVGYGYTF
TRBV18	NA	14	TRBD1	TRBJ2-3	TGTGCCAGCTCACCCGGACAGGGAATAGATACGCAGTATTTT	CASSPGQGIDTQYF
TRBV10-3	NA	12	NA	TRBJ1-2	TGTGCCATCAGTGACGCAGGGGAAGGCTACACCTTC	CAISDAGEGYTF
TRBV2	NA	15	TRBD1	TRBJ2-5	TGTGCCAGCAGAACCGGGACAGGGCCTCAAGAGACCCAGTACTTC	CASRTGTGPQETQYF
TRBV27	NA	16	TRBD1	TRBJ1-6	TGTGCCAGCAGTTTCGCCACAGGGGTGTATAATTCACCCCTCCACTTT	CASSFATGVYNSPLHF
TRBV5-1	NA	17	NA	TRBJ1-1	TGCGCCAGCAGCTTGGTTGGGGGGTTTTCGGGGAACACTGAAGCTTTCTTT	CASSLVGGFSGNTEAFF
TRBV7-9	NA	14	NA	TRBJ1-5	TGTGCCAGCAGCACTTCGACAGACAATCAGCCCCAGCATTTT	CASSTSTDNQPQHF
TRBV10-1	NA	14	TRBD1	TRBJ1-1	TGCGCCAGCAGACCAGATCAGGGGGCGCAAGGGGCTTTCTTT	CASRPDQGAQGAFF
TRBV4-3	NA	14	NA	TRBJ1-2	TGCGCCAGCAGCCCGGGTGAGGGGGACTATGGCTACACCTTC	CASSPGEGDYGYTF
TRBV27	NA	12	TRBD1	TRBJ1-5	TGTGCCGGTTCCAGGGGGAATCAGCCCCAGCATTTT	CAGSRGNQPQHF
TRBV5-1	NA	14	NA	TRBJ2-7	TGCGCCAGCAGCTTAGAGAGGAGCTCCTACGAGCAGTACTTC	CASSLERSSYEQYF
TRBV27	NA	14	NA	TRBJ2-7	TGTGCCAGCAGGCGGAGTGGAGGGACCTACGAGCAGTACTTC	CASRRSGGTYEQYF
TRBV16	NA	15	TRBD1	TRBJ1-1	TGTGCCAGCAGCCAAATACAGGGGAGAGAAACTGAAGCTTTCTTT	CASSQIQGRETEAFF
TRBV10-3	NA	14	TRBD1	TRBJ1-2	TGTGCCATCAAGTCGGGACAGTTGTTCTATGGCTACACCTTC	CAIKSGQLFYGYTF
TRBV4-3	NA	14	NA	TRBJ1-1	TGCGCCAGCAGCCAAGATAGTGGGGCCACTGAAGCTTTCTTT	CASSQDSGATEAFF
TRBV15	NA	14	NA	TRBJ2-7	TGTGCCACCAGCAGAGATAGGAGATTCCACGAGCAGTACTTC	CATSRDRRFHEQYF
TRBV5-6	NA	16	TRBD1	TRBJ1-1	TGTGCCAGCAGCTTGCGGACAGGGATTTTGAACACTGAAGCTTTCTTT	CASSLRTGILNTEAFF
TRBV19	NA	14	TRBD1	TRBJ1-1	TGTGCCAGTAGTATCGGCTCAGGGGGCACTGAAGCTTTCTTT	CASSIGSGGTEAFF
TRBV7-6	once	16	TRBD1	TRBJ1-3	TGTGCCAGCAGCCTCGGACAGGTCAGCTCTGGAAACACCATATATTTT	CASSLGQVSSGNTIYF
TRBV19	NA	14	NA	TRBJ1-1	TGTGCCAGTAGCTTTGGTGGCACGAACACTGAAGCTTTCTTT	CASSFGGTNTEAFF
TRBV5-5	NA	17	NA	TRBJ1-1	TGTGCCAGCAGCTTCGGTCTACTCAGGGGCGCGTACACTGAAGCTTTCTTT	CASSFGLLRGAYTEAFF